What follows are 30 T cell receptor beta chains derived from one specimen sequenced in a study of blood T cell repertoires in COVID-19. The method was immunoSEQ multiplex PCR; TCRdb's version includes in-frame clones alone and lacks a portion of them. This table holds about 400,000 clones, approximately 89% found once. Sequencing used PBMCs or T cells enriched from blood (not recorded which). All receptors come from a woman younger than 45 who had recovered from COVID-19.

The chain links TRBV2 to TRBJ1-5; D perhaps matches TRBD1 (6 bases). There are 14 residues in the CDR3. The V gene's germline CDR1 is SNHLY and CDR2 FYNNEI. Trimming shortened V by 4 bases and J by 4 bases, and 11 bases separated the two germline ends. The CDR3 spells CASSGVGANQPQHF. CDR3 nucleotides: TGTGCCAGCAGTGGGGTGGGGGCGAATCAGCCCCAGCATTTT.

This clone was recorded a few times. DNA of the CDR3: TGCAGCGTCGGACTCGTCGGCAATCAGCCCCAGCATTTT. It encodes CSVGLVGNQPQHF. V and J are TRBV29-1 and TRBJ1-5; D is unclear. Germline-derived CDR1 and CDR2 are SQVTM and ANQGSEA. Between the trimmed V and J ends, which lost 6 bases and 2 bases, there was a span of 11 bases. The CDR3 covers 13 residues.

This chain connects TRBV18 to TRBJ1-1; TRBD1 matches 7 bases. This CDR3 has 13 residues. Germline trimming cut 0 bases from V and 10 bases from J; bases unmatched to any gene: 5. Looked up from germline, CDR1 is KGHSH and CDR2 is LQKENI. The CDR3 coding sequence is TGTGCCAGCTCACCACCGTGGCAGGGGGTAGCTTTCTTT. As protein: CASSPPWQGVAFF.

The V and J genes are TRBV6-5 and TRBJ1-2; TRBD1 agrees at 7 bases. Germline CDR1 reads MNHEY; CDR2 reads SVGAGI. The CDR3 spans 15 residues. The junction had 13 bases not matched to a gene; V was cut back by 6 bases and J by 6 bases. CDR3 bases: TGTGCCAGCAGAGCTCCCGGCAGGGGGGATAATGGCTACACCTTC. The encoded protein is CASRAPGRGDNGYTF.

Only a few counts were recorded for this clone. The chain links TRBV28 to TRBJ1-3; D ambiguous. With 1 base removed from V and 0 bases from J, the gap between germline ends came to 7 bases. From germline, CDR1 is MDHEN and CDR2 SYDVKM. CDR3 length: 15 amino acids. CDR3 loop: CASSLSWSSGNTIYF. CDR3 DNA sequence: TGTGCCAGCAGTTTATCGTGGAGCTCTGGAAACACCATATATTTT.

The chain uses TRBV25-1 and TRBJ2-3, with 9 bases identical to TRBD1. Losses at the gene ends were 4 bases for V and 4 bases for J; bases not matched to a gene: 12. Germline CDR1 MGHDK, CDR2 SYGVNS. This CDR3 is built from 17 residues. The CDR3 nucleotides are TGTGCCAGCAGTGTAAGAAAGGGGACAGGGAAGTCAGATACGCAGTATTTT. This translates into CASSVRKGTGKSDTQYF.

This rearrangement joins TRBV11-2 to TRBJ1-2, with D possibly being TRBD1 (5 bases). Germline CDR1 SGHAT, CDR2 FQNNGV. Trimming took 5 bases from V and 2 from J, leaving 9 bases between them. The CDR3 extends over 13 amino acids. CDR3 in amino acids: CASSPGGNYGYTF. CDR3 nucleotide sequence: TGTGCCAGCAGCCCGGGGGGGAACTATGGCTACACCTTC.

The chain employs TRBV5-6 and TRBJ1-4, with TRBD1 matching 12 bases. With 6 bases clipped from V and 6 bases from J, the junction kept 12 bases outside the gene matches. This CDR3 is 17 amino acids long. CDR1 SGHDT and CDR2 YYEEEE come from the germline V gene. The CDR3 protein is CASNRDRGRLSDEKLFF. Here the CDR3 DNA reads TGTGCCAGCAACCGGGACAGGGGGCGCTTAAGTGATGAAAAACTGTTTTTT.

This clone was seen only once. The rearrangement links TRBV29-1 to TRBJ2-7; a possible D gene is TRBD1 (5 bases). The CDR3 totals 13 residues. Germline V gene data show CDR1 as SQVTM and CDR2 as ANQGSEA. Trimming stripped 4 bases from V and 1 base from J, with 11 bases between. The CDR3 DNA is TGCAGCGTTGCCAGGACACTTTCCTACGAGCAGTACTTC. This sequence encodes CSVARTLSYEQYF.

The chain couples TRBV6-5 to TRBJ1-5, with unresolved D. V was pared by 8 bases and J by 5 bases, with 7 bases between. This CDR3 comprises 11 residues. CDR1 and CDR2 from the germline V gene are MNHEY and SVGAGI. The CDR3 loop is CASGPDQPQHF. The CDR3 DNA sequence: TGTGCCAGCGGGCCCGATCAGCCCCAGCATTTT.

J is TRBJ1-6 and V is TRBV12-3 or TRBV12-4; D uncertain. The CDR3 runs 13 residues. Trimming stripped 2 bases from V and 14 bases from J, with 13 bases between. The CDR3, as DNA: TGTGCCAGCAGTTTAATTGGGAGTAGGACCCTCCACTTT. As protein: CASSLIGSRTLHF.

The chain recombines TRBV27 with TRBJ2-3; D is perhaps TRBD2 (6 bases). Between the trimmed V and J ends, which lost 1 base and 4 bases, there was a span of 9 bases. From germline, CDR1 is MNHEY and CDR2 SMNVEV (reference sequence). The CDR3 runs 14 residues. CDR3 in amino acids: CASSLYGGSDTQYF. CDR3 coding DNA: TGTGCCAGCAGTTTATATGGGGGGTCAGATACGCAGTATTTT.

DNA for the CDR3: TGTGCCAGCTCACCACCAACAGGGGGCCGATCCTACAATGAGCAGTTCTTC. It translates to CASSPPTGGRSYNEQFF. This chain links TRBV18 with TRBJ2-1; 9 bases map to TRBD1. The CDR3 runs 17 residues. Trimming took 0 bases from V and 1 from J; bases not matched to a gene: 4. The germline CDR1 and CDR2 sequences are KGHSH and LQKENI.

Only one count was recorded for this clone. V is TRBV30 and J is TRBJ1-4; a weak D match, TRBD1 (5 bases). Looked up from germline, CDR1 is GTSNPN and CDR2 is SVGIG (reference sequence). Deletions cut 0 bases from V and 5 bases from J, with 22 bases between. The length of the CDR3 is 18 residues. The chain's CDR3 is CAWSVLRPLNRQNEKLFF. The CDR3 nucleotides read TGTGCCTGGAGTGTACTTAGGCCTCTGAACAGGCAGAATGAAAAACTGTTTTTT.

The chain joins TRBV6-6 to TRBJ2-7, with TRBD2 matching over 9 bases. V was pared by 8 bases and J by 4 bases, with 9 bases of the junction left unmatched. CDR3 length: 14 amino acids. Germline loops: CDR1 MNHNY, CDR2 SVGAGI (reference sequence). CDR3 bases: TGTGCCAGCTTAGCGAGACTAGCGGCTTACGAGCAGTACTTC. It codes for CASLARLAAYEQYF.

This clone has only a few counts. This rearrangement joins TRBV28 to TRBJ1-5, with TRBD1 as a possible D gene (6 bases). CDR3 size: 18 residues. The V end lost 3 bases, the J end lost 0 bases, and 18 bases lay between the germline ends. Germline CDR1 is MDHEN and CDR2 is SYDVKM. CDR3 nucleotide sequence: TGTGCCAGCAGTTTCAAGGGCAGGGGCCGTAATAGCAATCAGCCCCAGCATTTT. Its translation: CASSFKGRGRNSNQPQHF. Complete variable domain (other parts from reference TRBV28 and TRBJ1-5): DVKVTQSSRYLVKRTGEKVFLECVQDMDHENMFWYRQDPGLGLRLIYFSYDVKMKEKGDIPEGYSVSREKKERFSLILESASTNQTSMYLCASSFKGRGRNSNQPQHFGDGTRLSIL.

The chain is built from TRBV9 and TRBJ1-4; no definite D call. Germline CDR1 is SGDLS and CDR2 is YYNGEE. V dropped 3 bases and J dropped 8 bases, with 11 bases sitting between them. The CDR3 has 13 amino acids. CDR3 residues: CASSARTGEKLFF. CDR3 sequence (DNA): TGTGCCAGCAGCGCGCGGACGGGGGAAAAACTGTTTTTT.

This chain uses TRBV19 with TRBJ2-7, with a tentative D call TRBD2 (5 bases). V lost 6 bases and J lost 0, with 15 bases in between. CDR3 length: 15 residues. Germline-derived CDR1 and CDR2 are LNHDA and SQIVND (reference sequence). The CDR3 protein is CASRVRGIFSYEQYF. CDR3 sequence (DNA): TGTGCCAGTAGGGTCCGGGGAATTTTCTCCTACGAGCAGTACTTC. The whole variable domain, remainder taken from reference TRBV19 and TRBJ2-7, is DGGITQSPKYLFRKEGQNVTLSCEQNLNHDAMYWYRQDPGQGLRLIYYSQIVNDFQKGDIAEGYSVSREKKESFPLTVTSAQKNPTAFYLCASRVRGIFSYEQYFGPGTRLTVT.

This chain uses TRBV28 with TRBJ1-1; no firm D call. CDR1 is MDHEN, CDR2 SYDVKM, per germline. The V gene lost 5 bases and the J gene lost 0 bases, with 16 bases spanning the gap. The CDR3 length is 16 residues. CDR3 amino acids: CASSKRKWAMNTEAFF. The DNA of the CDR3 is TGTGCCAGCAGTAAAAGGAAGTGGGCTATGAACACTGAAGCTTTCTTT.

CDR3 nucleotide sequence: TGCGCCAGCGCTAGACAGGGGAGTAGCACTGAAGCTTTCTTT. Encoded protein: CASARQGSSTEAFF. J is TRBJ1-1 and V is TRBV5-1, with 8 bases fitting TRBD1. The germline gives CDR1 SGHRS, CDR2 YFSETQ. The CDR3 contains 14 residues. The J segment lost 4 bases and the V segment lost 7 bases, leaving 9 bases of the junction unmatched.

A single count supports this clone. The gene calls are TRBV24-1 and TRBJ2-3; 9 positions match TRBD2. Germline trimming cut 3 bases from V and 5 bases from J; bases unmatched to any gene: 14. CDR3 length: 18 amino acids. Germline assignment: CDR1 KGHDR and CDR2 SFDVKD. The CDR3 nucleotides are TGTGCCACCAGTGATACCCCACTAGGCGGGAGGGGAGGAGATACGCAGTATTTT. This codes for CATSDTPLGGRGGDTQYF.

CDR3 sequence reads: CASSPGGRARTGELFF. The CDR3 region has the DNA TGTGCCAGCAGCCCCGGGGGGAGGGCCCGCACCGGGGAGCTGTTTTTT. The V and J genes are TRBV7-3 and TRBJ2-2, with TRBD2 identical over 7 bases. CDR3 length: 16 residues. V lost 5 bases and J lost 4; bases outside the gene matches: 10. Germline lookup yields CDR1 SGHTA and CDR2 FQGTGA.

In DNA, the CDR3 is TGTGCCAGCAGTTATTCTAATGCGCCCCTCCACTTT. This encodes CASSYSNAPLHF. The chain combines TRBV27 with TRBJ1-6; D gene unclear. CDR3 size: 12 residues. The V gene lost 4 bases and the J gene lost 13 bases, with 11 bases spanning the gap. Germline-derived CDR1 and CDR2 are MNHEY and SMNVEV (reference sequence).

The DNA of the CDR3 is TGTGCCAGCAGGCAGGGGGCCGGCATTCAGTACTTC. It yields the protein CASRQGAGIQYF. The chain uses TRBV7-9 and TRBJ2-4, with 8 bases fitting TRBD1. This CDR3 comprises 12 residues. J lost 9 bases, V lost 6 bases, and 4 bases had no gene match. CDR1 and CDR2 (germline): SEHNR, FQNEAQ (reference sequence).

The CDR3 DNA reads as TGTGCCTGGAGTGTAAGGACAGGGGGGAACACTGAAGCTTTCTTT. Translated, it gives CAWSVRTGGNTEAFF. V usage is TRBV30 and J usage is TRBJ1-1, with 10 bases matching TRBD1. Germline trimming cut 0 bases from V and 1 base from J; bases unmatched to any gene: 2. This CDR3 is built from 15 residues. The germline CDR1 and CDR2 sequences are GTSNPN and SVGIG (reference sequence).

The gene calls are TRBV27 and TRBJ1-5, with D maybe TRBD1 (5 bases). The V end lost 8 bases, the J end lost 2 bases, and 10 bases lay between the germline ends. The CDR3 has 13 amino acids. The germline V gene has CDR1 MNHEY and CDR2 SMNVEV (reference sequence). The CDR3 reads CASSWGGNQPQHF. The CDR3 bases are TGTGCCAGCTCTTGGGGGGGCAATCAGCCCCAGCATTTT.

The CDR3 protein is CASSYRDAMNTEAFF. The CDR3 DNA is TGTGCCAGCAGCTACAGGGATGCCATGAACACTGAAGCTTTCTTT. V is TRBV7-8 and J is TRBJ1-1, with D possibly TRBD1 on 6 matching bases. This CDR3 region has 15 residues. CDR1 SGHVS and CDR2 FQNEAQ come from the germline V gene. Trimming cost V 4 bases and J 0 bases, with 12 bases left between them.

This clone appeared once. J is TRBJ1-4 and V is TRBV4-3, with a weak D call TRBD1 (6 bases). The CDR3 sequence is 16 residues long. Trimming shortened V by 0 bases and J by 5 bases, and 13 bases separated the two germline ends. CDR1 LGHNA and CDR2 YSLEER come from the germline V gene. Written as DNA, the CDR3 is TGCGCCAGCAGCCAAGAAACAGGGCCACGAAATGAAAAACTGTTTTTT. It translates to CASSQETGPRNEKLFF.

The rearrangement joins TRBV5-1 to TRBJ2-1, with TRBD2 matching over 12 bases. The CDR3 has 16 residues. V lost 4 bases, J lost 4 bases, and 6 bases stayed unmatched. Germline V gene data show CDR1 as SGHRS and CDR2 as YFSETQ. The CDR3 DNA reads as TGCGCCAGCAGCCGGCTAGCGGGAGGGGGTTACAATGAGCAGTTCTTC. Protein product: CASSRLAGGGYNEQFF.

CDR3 amino acids: CASSRTGEVQNSPLHF. CDR3 nucleotide sequence: TGCGCCAGCAGCCGAACAGGGGAGGTACAGAATTCACCCCTCCACTTT. The chain links TRBV4-3 to TRBJ1-6, with 7 bases that match TRBD1. V lost 4 bases to trimming and J lost 7 bases; unmatched junction nucleotides: 10. The CDR3 sequence is 16 residues long. In germline, CDR1 is LGHNA, CDR2 YSLEER.